The 14 T cell receptor beta chains below were found in one sample sequenced in a study of cytomegalovirus exposure and HLA in healthy donors. Both 60 Vbeta primers and 13 Jbeta primers went into the PCR. Clones were read by immunoSEQ multiplex PCR, and TCRdb kept only the in-frame ones, dropping some. The table has some 150,000 clones, around three quarters seen once. Sequencing was done on a sample of PBMCs. Receptors originate from a woman in her sixties or seventies in good health and CMV-seropositive.

To note about this clone: The same CDR3 also results from other DNA sequences found in this sample. The chain is built from TRBV4-1 and TRBJ2-7; 11 positions agree with TRBD1. Germline loops: CDR1 MGHRA, CDR2 YSYEKL. V trimming: 1 base; J trimming: 4 bases; junction bases outside the gene matches: 3. This CDR3 region has 15 residues. CDR3 sequence reads: CASSQGTGGAYEQYF. The CDR3 DNA sequence: TGCGCCAGCAGCCAAGGGACAGGGGGCGCATACGAGCAGTACTTC.

The V call is TRBV14, the J call TRBJ2-5, with 11 bases aligning to TRBD2. V lost 0 bases, J lost 7 bases, and 4 bases stayed unmatched. The CDR3 runs to 15 residues. Germline V lookup: CDR1 SGHDN, CDR2 FVKESK. The CDR3, as DNA: TGTGCCAGCAGCCAAGATAGCGGGAGGGCCGGGACCCAGTACTTC. It translates to CASSQDSGRAGTQYF.

V is TRBV10-2 and J is TRBJ2-7, with a possible D match to TRBD1 (7 bases). Germline V CDR1 and CDR2: WSHSY, SAAADI. The CDR3 loop spans 15 amino acids. Trimming removed 5 bases at V and 1 base at J, with 15 bases between. CDR3 nucleotides: TGCGCCAGCAGTCTCGCAGGGGGGTCATCCTACGAGCAGTACTTC. Protein sequence: CASSLAGGSSYEQYF.

The genes are TRBV6-5 and TRBJ2-5; 9 bases agree with TRBD2. This CDR3 comprises 15 residues. The germline gives CDR1 MNHEY, CDR2 SVGAGI. V gave up 4 bases and J gave up 5 bases; unmatched junction bases: 8. DNA for the CDR3: TGTGCCAGCAGTTCCTTAGCGGGAGTGAGGGAGACCCAGTACTTC. Its translation: CASSSLAGVRETQYF.

The sample holds a few counts of this clone. The chain couples TRBV7-9 to TRBJ2-2; 10 bases match TRBD2. The CDR3 totals 14 residues. J lost 7 bases, V lost 3 bases, and 2 bases had no gene match. CDR1 SEHNR and CDR2 FQNEAQ come from the germline V gene (reference sequence). DNA of the CDR3: TGTGCCAGCAGCTTTAGCGGGAGGTTCGGGGAGCTGTTTTTT. As protein: CASSFSGRFGELFF.

As regards this clone: Different DNA sequences within this sample yield the same CDR3. This chain joins TRBV18 and TRBJ1-3; D remains unclear. Trimming stripped 3 bases from V and 0 bases from J, with 15 bases between. The CDR3 has 17 amino acids. CDR1 and CDR2 from the germline V gene are KGHSH and LQKENI. This CDR3 is CASSPILDSSSGNTIYF. CDR3 nucleotide sequence: TGTGCCAGCTCACCTATTCTGGACTCCTCCTCTGGAAACACCATATATTTT.

This clone was seen a handful of times. This sample also contains other DNA sequences that code for the same CDR3. The chain couples TRBV11-2 to TRBJ1-1; tentatively, D is TRBD1 (5 bases). V was clipped by 5 bases and J by 1 base, with 8 bases between them. Germline CDR1 reads SGHAT; CDR2 reads FQNNGV. The CDR3 has 13 residues. As DNA, the CDR3 is TGTGCCAGCAGCCTAGGGGCGAACACTGAAGCTTTCTTT. As protein: CASSLGANTEAFF.

This sequence joins TRBV9 and TRBJ2-2; TRBD1 agrees at 11 bases. Trimming took 4 bases from V and 6 from J; bases not matched to a gene: 8. The CDR3 is made up of 16 amino acids. The germline V gene encodes CDR1 SGDLS and CDR2 YYNGEE. The CDR3, as DNA: TGTGCCAGCAGCCCAGGACAGGGGGCGACCCCCGGGGAGCTGTTTTTT. It specifies CASSPGQGATPGELFF. Complete variable domain (other parts from reference TRBV9 and TRBJ2-2): DSGVTQTPKHLITATGQRVTLRCSPRSGDLSVYWYQQSLDQGLQFLIQYYNGEERAKGNILERFSAQQFPDLHSELNLSSLELGDSALYFCASSPGQGATPGELFFGEGSRLTVL.

The CDR3 reads CASSLQGQNTEAFF. For the CDR3, the DNA is TGTGCCAGCAGCCTACAGGGCCAGAACACTGAAGCTTTCTTT. The rearrangement joins TRBV5-4 to TRBJ1-1; D perhaps matches TRBD1 (6 bases). The germline V and J ends were trimmed by 4 bases and 1 base, with 11 bases remaining between them. Germline lookup yields CDR1 SGHNT and CDR2 YYREEE (reference sequence). This CDR3 has 14 residues.

This clone was detected once. J is TRBJ1-5 and V is TRBV25-1; D is unresolved. The CDR3 runs to 13 residues. V lost 10 bases to trimming and J lost 2 bases, with 12 bases between them. Germline assignment: CDR1 MGHDK and CDR2 SYGVNS. This chain's CDR3 is CATSGSGNQPQHF. CDR3 bases: TGTGCCACAAGCGGGTCGGGCAATCAGCCCCAGCATTTT.

This clone was recorded only once. The chain is built from TRBV10-3 and TRBJ2-7, with TRBD2 as a possible D gene (5 bases). Germline lookup yields CDR1 ENHRY and CDR2 SYGVKD. This CDR3 spans 14 amino acids. Trimming left V 2 bases short and J 3 bases short, with 11 bases between. CDR3 DNA sequence: TGTGCCATCAGTGAGCGGGGAGTCCGCTACGAGCAGTACTTC. Its protein product is CAISERGVRYEQYF.

This chain uses TRBV7-9 with TRBJ1-5; D remains ambiguous. The CDR3 has 14 residues. Trimming removed 5 bases at V and 3 bases at J, with 11 bases between. Germline V gene sequence: CDR1 SEHNR, CDR2 FQNEAQ (reference sequence). Here the CDR3 DNA reads TGTGCCAGCAGCACTATGACGGACAATCAGCCCCAGCATTTT. Protein: CASSTMTDNQPQHF.

The chain links TRBV29-1 to TRBJ1-1; D gene uncertain. V lost 3 bases and J 4 bases, leaving 12 bases between the germline ends. The CDR3 consists of 13 residues. The germline CDR1 and CDR2 sequences are SQVTM and ANQGSEA. CDR3 region: CSVETYIGTEAFF. CDR3 in DNA: TGCAGCGTTGAGACATATATCGGCACTGAAGCTTTCTTT.

This clone was found a few times. This chain joins TRBV28 and TRBJ1-4; TRBD1 might be the D (6 bases). Germline lookup yields CDR1 MDHEN and CDR2 SYDVKM. This CDR3 has 13 residues. V was trimmed by 5 bases and J by 8 bases, leaving 12 bases between them. The CDR3 DNA is TGTGCCAGCAGTACAGGGATCGAGGAAAAACTGTTTTTT. Translation: CASSTGIEEKLFF.